These T cell receptor beta chains were read from a single sample in a study of neurological immune-mediated disorders. MiXCR, run by TCRdb on the 5' RACE reads, gives a single entry per CDR3 protein. In the table there are about 50,000 distinct CDR3 sequences, roughly 15% of which are singletons. What was sequenced was PBMCs. All receptors come from a man aged 55 to 70 in good health. Both conserved end residues are part of each CDR3. The D gene is left open where the match is weak. The size entry is marked missing in some rows and otherwise reads once, few, many or a size class.

size,J,D,V,CDR3,DNA
.,TRBJ2-3,.,TRBV28,CASWGEGGRTDTQYF,TGTGCCAGCTGGGGAGAGGGGGGCCGCACAGATACGCAGTATTTT
many,TRBJ2-3,.,TRBV5-1,CASSLEADTQYF,TGCGCCAGCAGCTTGGAGGCAGATACGCAGTATTTT
many,TRBJ2-3,.,TRBV10-3,CAISESGAGVPPDTQYF,TGTGCCATCAGTGAGTCGGGGGCGGGCGTCCCTCCAGATACGCAGTATTTT
.,TRBJ2-5,.,TRBV6-6,CASTNRAQETQYF,TGTGCCAGCACCAACCGGGCCCAAGAGACCCAGTACTTC
medium-sized,TRBJ1-5,.,TRBV4-2,CASSQEWGYSNQPQHF,TGTGCCAGCAGCCAAGAGTGGGGGTATAGCAATCAGCCCCAGCATTTT
many,TRBJ2-3,TRBD2,TRBV11-2,CASSLPRGWTSGRVTDTQYF,TGTGCCAGCAGCTTACCCCGCGGCTGGACTAGCGGGCGGGTGACAGATACGCAGTATTTT
.,TRBJ2-7,.,TRBV11-2,CASSSDYSSYEQYF,TGTGCCAGCAGCTCCGACTACAGCTCCTACGAGCAGTACTTC
many,TRBJ1-3,.,TRBV5-6,CASSPEPGAGNTIYF,TGTGCCAGCAGCCCTGAGCCGGGTGCTGGAAACACCATATATTTT
.,TRBJ2-7,TRBD2,TRBV7-8,CVSSHRGSGRFYEQYF,TGTGTCAGCAGCCACCGGGGTAGCGGGAGGTTTTACGAGCAGTACTTC
many,TRBJ2-5,.,TRBV19,CASSKGLGKTQYF,TGTGCCAGTAGTAAGGGGTTAGGGAAGACCCAGTACTTC
many,TRBJ2-2,TRBD2,TRBV20-1,CSARGLAGAVTGELFF,TGCAGTGCTAGAGGCCTAGCGGGAGCCGTCACCGGGGAGCTGTTTTTT
many,TRBJ2-1,TRBD1,TRBV29-1,CTIEGSGTGYNEQFF,TGCACGATAGAGGGGTCCGGGACAGGGTACAATGAGCAGTTCTTC
many,TRBJ2-7,TRBD2,TRBV5-1,CASSLLLRTSGRPYEQYF,TGCGCCAGCAGCTTACTATTGAGGACTAGCGGACGCCCCTACGAGCAGTACTTC
.,TRBJ2-5,.,TRBV3-1,CASSQGLRAEDDMETQYF,TGTGCCAGCAGCCAAGGATTAAGAGCGGAGGATGATATGGAGACCCAGTACTTC
many,TRBJ2-1,TRBD2,TRBV24-1,CATSDPGLANYNEQFF,TGTGCCACCAGTGACCCGGGACTAGCTAACTACAATGAGCAGTTCTTC
many,TRBJ2-7,TRBD2,TRBV28,CASIAGVSSYEQYF,TGTGCCAGCATAGCGGGGGTGAGCTCCTACGAGCAGTACTTC
many,TRBJ1-2,.,TRBV12-3/TRBV12-4,CASSFLTGDYGYTF,TGTGCCAGCAGTTTCCTGACAGGAGACTATGGCTACACCTTC
many,TRBJ1-5,TRBD1,TRBV15,CATSRDSIGTGGNQPQHF,TGTGCCACCAGCAGAGATTCGATAGGGACAGGGGGCAATCAGCCCCAGCATTTT
many,TRBJ2-7,TRBD2,TRBV6-5,CASSKRDAEQYF,TGTGCCAGCAGTAAGCGGGACGCCGAGCAGTACTTC
many,TRBJ1-5,TRBD1,TRBV4-2,CASSTTGVNQPQHF,TGTGCCAGCAGCACCACAGGGGTCAATCAGCCCCAGCATTTT
many,TRBJ2-3,TRBD2,TRBV5-1,CASSGLAGLTDTQYF,TGCGCCAGCAGTGGACTAGCGGGACTCACAGATACGCAGTATTTT
many,TRBJ2-3,TRBD1,TRBV5-5,CASGPGQGRTDTQYF,TGTGCCAGCGGTCCGGGACAGGGAAGGACAGATACGCAGTATTTT
.,TRBJ2-2,.,TRBV5-6,CASSWSSGELFF,TGTGCCAGCAGCTGGTCGTCCGGGGAGCTGTTTTTT
many,TRBJ2-3,TRBD1,TRBV5-1,CASSPNRGSTDTQYF,TGCGCCAGCAGCCCAAACAGGGGAAGCACAGATACGCAGTATTTT
many,TRBJ1-5,TRBD1,TRBV12-3/TRBV12-4,CASSSPGQGPSNQPQHF,TGTGCCAGCAGTTCCCCCGGACAGGGACCTAGCAATCAGCCCCAGCATTTT
many,TRBJ2-1,TRBD2,TRBV20-1,CSALAGGGDEQFF,TGCAGTGCTCTAGCGGGGGGTGGGGATGAGCAGTTCTTC
.,TRBJ2-6,.,TRBV4-1,CASESKLFDNVLTF,TGCGCCAGCGAATCTAAACTGTTCGACAACGTCCTCACTTTC
many,TRBJ2-1,.,TRBV5-1,CASSPTPPPSYNEQFF,TGCGCCAGCAGCCCAACCCCCCCCCCCTCCTACAATGAGCAGTTCTTC
many,TRBJ2-5,.,TRBV14,CASSRGYGGETQYF,TGTGCCAGCAGCAGAGGGTACGGGGGAGAGACCCAGTACTTC
many,TRBJ2-1,TRBD2,TRBV7-2,CASSLRLAGGPGNEQFF,TGTGCCAGCAGCTTAAGGCTAGCGGGAGGGCCGGGAAATGAGCAGTTCTTC
many,TRBJ1-3,.,TRBV21-1,CASSKLWQAIYF,TGTGCCAGCAGCAAACTTTGGCAGGCCATATATTTT
.,TRBJ2-1,TRBD2,TRBV30,CAWTGTSGRVLGNEQFF,TGTGCCTGGACCGGGACTAGCGGGAGGGTATTGGGCAATGAGCAGTTCTTC
many,TRBJ1-5,TRBD1,TRBV5-1,CASSLDAGGSGQPQHF,TGCGCCAGCAGCTTGGATGCAGGGGGTTCGGGGCAGCCCCAGCATTTT
.,TRBJ2-1,TRBD2,TRBV27,CASSPRLASLNEQFF,TGTGCCAGCAGTCCTCGACTAGCGTCCCTCAATGAGCAGTTCTTC
.,TRBJ2-1,.,TRBV7-2,CASSSGHYNEQFF,TGTGCCAGCAGCTCGGGACATTACAATGAGCAGTTCTTC
many,TRBJ2-1,.,TRBV10-3,CAISEPSRGNEQFF,TGTGCCATCAGTGAGCCTAGTAGGGGCAATGAGCAGTTCTTC
many,TRBJ2-5,.,TRBV3-1,CASSQPSRDQETQYF,TGTGCCAGCAGCCAACCGTCTCGAGACCAAGAGACCCAGTACTTC
.,TRBJ2-1,TRBD2,TRBV20-1,CGIAGGPSTNEQFF,TGCGGGATAGCGGGAGGGCCTTCGACCAATGAGCAGTTCTTC
many,TRBJ2-7,TRBD1,TRBV10-3,CATGQALVLEQYF,TGTGCCACCGGACAGGCCCTCGTTCTCGAGCAGTACTTC
.,TRBJ1-1,.,TRBV20-1,CSATLTGIDTEAFF,TGCAGTGCTACCCTCACAGGGATCGACACTGAAGCTTTCTTT
many,TRBJ2-7,TRBD2,TRBV2,CASSALAGGPYEQYF,TGTGCCAGCAGCGCGCTAGCGGGAGGGCCCTACGAGCAGTACTTC
many,TRBJ2-7,TRBD2,TRBV5-6,CASSYGLAQGEQYF,TGTGCCAGCAGCTATGGACTAGCTCAAGGCGAGCAGTACTTC
few,TRBJ2-5,.,TRBV7-2,CASSLAPARETQYF,TGTGCCAGCAGCTTAGCGCCCGCCAGGGAGACCCAGTACTTC
many,TRBJ2-3,TRBD2,TRBV7-2,CASSLGLVTDTQYF,TGTGCCAGCAGCCTAGGACTAGTCACAGATACGCAGTATTTT
many,TRBJ2-1,.,TRBV20-1,CSARDVGGEQFF,TGCAGTGCTAGAGACGTCGGTGGTGAGCAGTTCTTC
.,TRBJ2-3,TRBD2,TRBV9,CASSPPGRTSGSWDTQYF,TGTGCCAGCAGCCCTCCGGGCCGGACTAGCGGGAGTTGGGATACGCAGTATTTT
many,TRBJ2-7,.,TRBV28,CASSERGKQYF,TGTGCCAGCAGCGAACGGGGAAAGCAGTACTTC
.,TRBJ2-4,.,TRBV12-3/TRBV12-4,CASASSGLAKNIQYF,TGTGCCAGCGCCAGCAGCGGCCTAGCCAAAAACATTCAGTACTTC
many,TRBJ2-5,.,TRBV3-1,CASSRMVEETQYF,TGTGCCAGCAGCCGAATGGTAGAAGAGACCCAGTACTTC
many,TRBJ2-7,TRBD1,TRBV7-8,CASSGDRGPYEQYF,TGTGCCAGCAGCGGGGACAGGGGGCCTTACGAGCAGTACTTC
many,TRBJ2-3,TRBD2,TRBV15,CATSREREGDTQYF,TGTGCCACCAGCAGAGAGCGGGAGGGAGATACGCAGTATTTT
many,TRBJ2-3,.,TRBV11-2,CASSLGDWIRTDTQYF,TGTGCCAGCAGCTTAGGAGATTGGATACGCACAGATACGCAGTATTTT
many,TRBJ2-1,TRBD1,TRBV4-1,CASSLGTGVYNEQFF,TGCGCCAGCAGCCTAGGGACAGGGGTCTACAATGAGCAGTTCTTC
few,TRBJ2-3,TRBD2,TRBV20-1,CSARGSGGTTDTQYF,TGCAGTGCTAGAGGAAGCGGGGGGACCACAGATACGCAGTATTTT
.,TRBJ2-1,.,TRBV20-1,CSARDPPGALDNEQFF,TGCAGTGCTAGAGATCCCCCTGGTGCACTCGACAATGAGCAGTTCTTC
many,TRBJ1-2,.,TRBV20-1,CSAIRTTNYGYTF,TGCAGTGCTATTCGGACGACTAACTATGGCTACACCTTC
many,TRBJ2-7,.,TRBV5-1,CASSLEVGLEQYF,TGCGCCAGCAGCTTGGAGGTAGGGCTCGAGCAGTACTTC
many,TRBJ2-7,.,TRBV4-3,CASSQVAAPGWHEQYF,TGCGCCAGCAGCCAAGTAGCTGCCCCGGGGTGGCACGAGCAGTACTTC
many,TRBJ2-4,TRBD2,TRBV6-2/TRBV6-3,CASSYGSGLAGNIQYF,TGTGCCAGCAGTTACGGCAGCGGCTTAGCGGGAAACATTCAGTACTTC
many,TRBJ1-5,.,TRBV5-1,CASSLSGAQPQHF,TGCGCCAGCAGCTTGTCGGGGGCTCAGCCCCAGCATTTT